One sample yielded the 10 T cell receptor beta chains listed below, sequenced in a study of blood T cell repertoires in COVID-19 (dated by TCRdb to 2018 to 2020). The library was generated by the immunoSEQ multiplex PCR assay. In TCRdb, the immuneACCESS table is reduced to in-frame sequences with V and J assigned. These tables do not hold every clone; where another copy was compared, an unresolved V gene accounts for under half, and the others remain unexplained. This sample gives some 100,000 clones in total; around nine tenths of them show up just once. The top ten hold just over 5% of the sample. The sample consisted of peripheral blood. The receptors derive from a man aged 45 to 65 with acute or convalescent COVID-19.

This sequence joins TRBV4-2 and TRBJ1-5; D is unresolved. V was cut by 2 bases and J by 0 bases, with 11 bases left in between. The CDR3 is made up of 16 amino acids. Germline CDR1 is LGHNA and CDR2 is YNFKEQ. The CDR3 sequence is CASSQIEGSSNQPQHF. The CDR3 DNA sequence: TGTGCCAGCAGCCAAATCGAGGGCAGTAGCAATCAGCCCCAGCATTTT.

The J gene is TRBJ1-1, the V gene TRBV5-1; D is undetermined. Trimming removed 2 bases at V and 7 bases at J, with 15 bases between. Germline assignment: CDR1 SGHRS and CDR2 YFSETQ. CDR3 length equals 14 residues. In DNA form, the CDR3 reads TGCGCCAGCAGCTTACAGTCGACCAAGATTGAAGCTTTCTTT. Residues: CASSLQSTKIEAFF. The whole variable domain, filled in from reference TRBV5-1 and TRBJ1-1, reads KAGVTQTPRYLIKTRGQQVTLSCSPISGHRSVSWYQQTPGQGLQFLFEYFSETQRNKGNFPGRFSGRQFSNSRSEMNVSTLELGDSALYLCASSLQSTKIEAFFGQGTRLTVV.

This clone was picked up one time. This chain's CDR3 is CASKTGGYNEQFF. The DNA of the CDR3 is TGTGCCAGCAAGACAGGGGGATACAATGAGCAGTTCTTC. The chain carries TRBV2 and TRBJ2-1; 9 bases line up with TRBD1. Germline-derived CDR1 and CDR2 are SNHLY and FYNNEI. The CDR3 totals 13 residues. J gave up 4 bases and V 7 bases, and 2 bases lay outside the gene matches.

This chain uses TRBV24-1 with TRBJ2-1; no firm D call. Germline V gene data show CDR1 as KGHDR and CDR2 as SFDVKD. Trimming took off 3 bases at V and 5 bases at J, with 7 bases between the two ends. This CDR3 has 13 amino acids. The CDR3 region is CATSDGPDNEQFF. In DNA form, the CDR3 reads TGTGCCACCAGTGATGGCCCTGACAATGAGCAGTTCTTC.

The chain recombines TRBV27 with TRBJ1-6, with D tentatively TRBD1 (6 bases). Looked up from germline, CDR1 is MNHEY and CDR2 is SMNVEV (reference sequence). Trimming removed 8 bases at V and 4 bases at J, with 9 bases between. The CDR3 is 13 amino acids. The CDR3 region is CASGGGYNSPLHF. The CDR3 nucleotides are TGTGCCAGCGGGGGCGGGTATAATTCACCCCTCCACTTT.

The chain is built from TRBV18 and TRBJ2-7; D call uncertain. V lost 3 bases to trimming and J lost 3 bases, with 9 bases between them. The CDR3 sequence is 13 residues long. Looked up from germline, CDR1 is KGHSH and CDR2 is LQKENI. The CDR3 spells CASSPDTFYEQYF. The CDR3 nucleotides read TGTGCCAGCTCACCTGACACGTTCTACGAGCAGTACTTC.

The V and J genes are TRBV6-2 or TRBV6-3 and TRBJ2-5; the D gene is possibly TRBD1 (6 bases). The length of the CDR3 is 16 residues. V lost 6 bases to trimming and J lost 2 bases, with 19 bases between them. Germline V CDR1 and CDR2: MNHEY, SVGEGT. The DNA of the CDR3 is TGTGCCAGCAGCATAGATCGTTGGGGGCCACAAGAGACCCAGTACTTC. Translating gives CASSIDRWGPQETQYF.

CDR3 region: CASSSAGTGGGSPLHF. The DNA of the CDR3 is TGTGCCAGTAGTAGCGCCGGGACAGGGGGCGGATCACCCCTCCACTTT. The chain uses TRBV19 and TRBJ1-6; 12 positions match TRBD1. This CDR3 has 16 residues. CDR1 is LNHDA and CDR2 is SQIVND in the germline V gene (reference sequence). V lost 4 bases, J lost 10 bases, and 8 bases stayed unmatched.

The CDR3 nucleotides read TGCGCCAGCAGCCAAACTTTCGGGACAGGGTTTGAAAAACTGTTTTTT. Its translation: CASSQTFGTGFEKLFF. This chain uses TRBV4-3 with TRBJ1-4; 9 nucleotides align to TRBD1. Per the germline V gene, CDR1 is LGHNA and CDR2 is YSLEER. CDR3 length equals 16 residues. Trimming cost V 2 bases and J 7 bases; bases outside gene matches: 8.

CDR3 sequence: CASSYLHNEQFF. CDR3 in DNA: TGTGCCAGCAGTTATCTACACAATGAGCAGTTCTTC. V and J are TRBV6-2 or TRBV6-3 and TRBJ2-1; D not certain. V was trimmed by 3 bases and J by 5 bases, leaving 5 bases between them. Germline values: CDR1 MNHEY, CDR2 SVGEGT. CDR3 length: 12 amino acids.